This T cell receptor beta chain was found in a study of regulatory T cells in long-lasting Graves disease. Construction of the TCR beta libraries employed iRepertoire HTBI primers in conjunction with Arm-PCR of CDR3 regions. MiXCR was run by TCRdb on the multiplex PCR reads, yielding one entry per CDR3 protein. The sample comprises 350,000 to 450,000 distinct CDR3 sequences, around 20% of which are singletons, and under 25% rests with the top ten. Time point indicated: persistent/refractory GD, antithyroid drugs over 5 years with positive TRAb. PBMC RNA was the source of the TCR library. V shed 3 bases, J shed 6 bases, and the junction held 2 bases outside the gene matches. The CDR3 length is 14 residues. CDR1 and CDR2 (germline): DFQATT, SNEGSKA (reference sequence).

V gene TRBV20-1 combines with J gene TRBJ2-2, with 12 bases matching TRBD2. This clonotype was sampled from a female donor with Graves disease. Specimen: peripheral blood mononuclear cells (PBMCs), collected when the disease was refractory, from a patient treated with antithyroid drugs. The CDR3 sequence: CSARTSGRPGELFF. The DNA for the CDR3 is TGCAGTGCTAGGACTAGCGGGAGACCCGGGGAGCTGTTTTTT.